Below, 3 T cell receptor beta chains from the same sample are listed, as sequenced in a study of cytomegalovirus exposure and HLA in healthy donors. Produced via immunoSEQ multiplex PCR; TCRdb's table is partial and in-frame only. Of about 130,000 clones listed, roughly nine tenths are singletons. The sequenced sample was PBMCs. Source of these receptors: a young woman in good health and CMV-seronegative.

V usage is TRBV18 and J usage is TRBJ2-5; D ambiguous. The CDR3 contains 14 residues. From germline, CDR1 is KGHSH and CDR2 LQKENI. V gave up 0 bases and J gave up 2 bases, with 7 bases separating them. CDR3 residues: CASSPPPGQETQYF. DNA of the CDR3: TGTGCCAGCTCACCACCGCCAGGTCAAGAGACCCAGTACTTC.

The CDR3 is CASSYAGAGTEAFF. The CDR3 coding sequence is TGTGCCAGCAGTTACGCGGGGGCAGGCACTGAAGCTTTCTTT. This chain links TRBV6-5 with TRBJ1-1; perhaps TRBD1 as D (6 bases). CDR3 length equals 14 residues. Germline loops: CDR1 MNHEY, CDR2 SVGAGI. V gave up 2 bases and J gave up 4 bases, with 11 bases separating them.

This rearrangement joins TRBV5-5 to TRBJ1-2; no reliable D call. Germline V gene sequence: CDR1 SGHKS, CDR2 YYEKEE (reference sequence). V was pared by 2 bases and J by 3 bases, with 11 bases between. This CDR3 has 14 residues. The DNA for the CDR3 is TGTGCCAGCAGCTTAGCGGCGGGAGACTATGGCTACACCTTC. Encoded protein: CASSLAAGDYGYTF.